The present TCR beta chain was sequenced within a study of molecular identifiers for immune sequencing clone quantification. Study-wide context: RNA, taken in replicates from 20,000 or 100,000 naive CD8 cells, was split five ways, with four sequenced.

This clonotype was observed a few times. As yet, its antigen is unknown. V shed 0 bases and J 2 bases; nucleotides not matched to a gene: 6. The CDR3 is 17 amino acids. Germline values: CDR1 LGHNA, CDR2 YSLEER. TCRdb processed the PCR reads anew with MiXCR; each CDR3 protein has one entry. The repertoire holds about 100,000 distinct CDR3 sequences, with about a third as singletons. Study-level points and caveats: A single cell's spiked Jurkat TCR RNA was reportedly detectable among approximately 930,000 naive cells.

The V call is TRBV4-3, the J call TRBJ2-7; 11 nucleotides match TRBD2. Sequenced sample: naive CD8+ T cells from blood, with Jurkat cell RNA spiked in. Specified subset: FACS-sorted CD8+CD4-CCR7+CD45RA+ naive T cells. This TCR was recovered from a human donor in good health. Some libraries in this study had Jurkat cell RNA spiked in. CDR3 in amino acids: CASSQDRPGLAAYEQYF. The CDR3 DNA reads as TGCGCCAGCAGCCAAGATCGCCCGGGACTAGCGGCCTACGAGCAGTACTTC.